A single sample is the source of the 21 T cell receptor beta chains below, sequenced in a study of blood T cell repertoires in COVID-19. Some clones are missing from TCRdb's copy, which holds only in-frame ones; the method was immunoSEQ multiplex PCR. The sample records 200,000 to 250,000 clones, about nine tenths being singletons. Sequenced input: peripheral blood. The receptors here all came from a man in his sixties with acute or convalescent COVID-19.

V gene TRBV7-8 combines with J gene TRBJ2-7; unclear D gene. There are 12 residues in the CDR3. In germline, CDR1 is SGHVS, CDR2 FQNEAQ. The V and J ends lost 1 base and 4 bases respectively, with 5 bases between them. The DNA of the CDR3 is TGTGCCAGCAGCTTAGGGAGTTACGAGCAGTACTTC. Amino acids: CASSLGSYEQYF.

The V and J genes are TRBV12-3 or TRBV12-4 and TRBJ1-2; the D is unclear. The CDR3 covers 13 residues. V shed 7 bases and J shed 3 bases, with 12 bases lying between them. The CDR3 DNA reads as TGTGCCAGCATGCGGGAGGAAGACTATGGCTACACCTTC. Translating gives CASMREEDYGYTF.

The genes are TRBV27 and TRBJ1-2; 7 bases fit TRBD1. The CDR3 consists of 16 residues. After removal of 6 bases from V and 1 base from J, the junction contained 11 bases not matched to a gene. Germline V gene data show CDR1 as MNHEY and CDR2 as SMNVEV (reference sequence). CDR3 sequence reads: CASRRQGGEFNYGYTF. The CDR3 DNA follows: TGTGCCAGCAGACGGCAAGGGGGCGAATTTAACTATGGCTACACCTTC.

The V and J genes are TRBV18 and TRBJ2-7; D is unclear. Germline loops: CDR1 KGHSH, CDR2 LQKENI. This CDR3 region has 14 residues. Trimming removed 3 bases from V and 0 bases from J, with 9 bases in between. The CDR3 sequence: CASSPSLSSYEQYF. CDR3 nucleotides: TGTGCCAGCTCACCTAGTCTGAGCTCCTACGAGCAGTACTTC.

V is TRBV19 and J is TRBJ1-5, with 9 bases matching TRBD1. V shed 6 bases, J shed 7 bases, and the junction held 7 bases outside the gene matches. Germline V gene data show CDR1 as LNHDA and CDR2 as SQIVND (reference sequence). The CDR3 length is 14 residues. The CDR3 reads CASRPGQGSQPQHF. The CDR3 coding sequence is TGTGCCAGTAGACCGGGACAGGGTAGCCAGCCCCAGCATTTT.

The CDR3 DNA reads TGTGCCAGCAGCCAGCAGGTGAACACTGAAGCTTTCTTT. The encoded protein is CASSQQVNTEAFF. The chain employs TRBV6-2 or TRBV6-3 and TRBJ1-1; the D is unclear. Germline V CDR1 and CDR2: MNHEY, SVGEGT. The CDR3 covers 13 residues. V lost 6 bases and J lost 0, with 8 bases in between.

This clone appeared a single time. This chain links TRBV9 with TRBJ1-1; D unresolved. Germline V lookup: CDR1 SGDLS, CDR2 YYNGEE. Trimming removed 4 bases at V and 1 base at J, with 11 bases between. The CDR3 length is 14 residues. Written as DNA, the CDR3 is TGTGCCAGCAGCCCTAGGTCGGAGAACACTGAAGCTTTCTTT. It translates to CASSPRSENTEAFF.

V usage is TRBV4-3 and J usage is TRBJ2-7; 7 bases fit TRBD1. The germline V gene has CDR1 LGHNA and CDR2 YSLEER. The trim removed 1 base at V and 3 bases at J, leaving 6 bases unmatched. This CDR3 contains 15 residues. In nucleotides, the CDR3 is TGCGCCAGCAGCCAAGGTTGGGACAGCTTCTACGAGCAGTACTTC. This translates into CASSQGWDSFYEQYF.

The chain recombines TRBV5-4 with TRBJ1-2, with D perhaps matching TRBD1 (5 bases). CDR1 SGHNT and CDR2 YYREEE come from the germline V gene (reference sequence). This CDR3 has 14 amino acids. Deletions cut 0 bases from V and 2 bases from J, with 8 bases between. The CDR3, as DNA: TGTGCCAGCAGCTTGGTGACAGACAACTATGGCTACACCTTC. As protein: CASSLVTDNYGYTF.

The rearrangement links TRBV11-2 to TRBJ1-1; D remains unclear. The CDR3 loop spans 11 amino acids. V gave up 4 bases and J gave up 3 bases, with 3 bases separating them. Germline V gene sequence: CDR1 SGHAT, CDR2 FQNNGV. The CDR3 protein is CASSSYTEAFF. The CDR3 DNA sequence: TGTGCCAGCAGCTCCTACACTGAAGCTTTCTTT.

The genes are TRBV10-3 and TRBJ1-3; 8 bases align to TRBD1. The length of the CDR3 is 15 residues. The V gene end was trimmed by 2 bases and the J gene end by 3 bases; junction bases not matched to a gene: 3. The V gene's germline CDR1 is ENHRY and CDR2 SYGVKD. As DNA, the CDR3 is TGTGCCATCAGTGAGGCCGACAGGGGTGGAAACACCATATATTTT. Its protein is CAISEADRGGNTIYF.

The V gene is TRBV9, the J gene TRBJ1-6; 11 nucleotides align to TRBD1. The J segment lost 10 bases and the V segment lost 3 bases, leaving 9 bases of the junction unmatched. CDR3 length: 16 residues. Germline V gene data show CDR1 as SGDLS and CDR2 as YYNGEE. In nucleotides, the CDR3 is TGTGCCAGCAGCGCCCAAGGACAGGGGGCGAACTCACCCCTCCACTTT. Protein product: CASSAQGQGANSPLHF.

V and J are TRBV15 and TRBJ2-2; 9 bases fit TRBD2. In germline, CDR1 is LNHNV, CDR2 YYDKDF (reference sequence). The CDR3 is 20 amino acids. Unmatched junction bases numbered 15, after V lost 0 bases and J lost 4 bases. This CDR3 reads CATSRDLATGSGRSTGELFF. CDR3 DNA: TGTGCCACCAGCAGAGACCTTGCCACGGGGAGCGGGAGGAGCACCGGGGAGCTGTTTTTT.

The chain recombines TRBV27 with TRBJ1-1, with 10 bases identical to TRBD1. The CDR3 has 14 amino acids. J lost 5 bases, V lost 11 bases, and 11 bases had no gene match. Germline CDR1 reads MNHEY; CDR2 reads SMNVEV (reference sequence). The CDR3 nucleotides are TGTGCCGCCTCCCGACAGGGGGCCATGACTGAAGCTTTCTTT. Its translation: CAASRQGAMTEAFF.

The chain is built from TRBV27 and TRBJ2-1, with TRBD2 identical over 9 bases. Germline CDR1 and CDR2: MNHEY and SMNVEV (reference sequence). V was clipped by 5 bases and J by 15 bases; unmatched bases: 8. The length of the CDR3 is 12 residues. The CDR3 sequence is CASSTLAGPMFF. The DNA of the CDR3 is TGTGCCAGCAGTACACTAGCGGGCCCCATGTTCTTC.

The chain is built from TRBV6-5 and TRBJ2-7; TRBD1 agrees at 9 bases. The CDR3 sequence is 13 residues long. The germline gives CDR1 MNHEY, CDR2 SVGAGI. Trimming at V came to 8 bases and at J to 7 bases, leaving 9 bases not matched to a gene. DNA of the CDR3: TGTGCCAGCTCGACCGGGACAGGGCAAGAGCAGTACTTC. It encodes CASSTGTGQEQYF.

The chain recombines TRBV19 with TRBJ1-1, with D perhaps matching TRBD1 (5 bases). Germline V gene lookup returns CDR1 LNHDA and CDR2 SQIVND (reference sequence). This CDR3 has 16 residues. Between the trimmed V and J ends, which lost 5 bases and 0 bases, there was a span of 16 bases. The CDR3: CASSPPHGGVNTEAFF. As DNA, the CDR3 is TGTGCCAGTAGTCCCCCCCACGGAGGGGTGAACACTGAAGCTTTCTTT. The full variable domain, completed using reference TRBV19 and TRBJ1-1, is DGGITQSPKYLFRKEGQNVTLSCEQNLNHDAMYWYRQDPGQGLRLIYYSQIVNDFQKGDIAEGYSVSREKKESFPLTVTSAQKNPTAFYLCASSPPHGGVNTEAFFGQGTRLTVV.

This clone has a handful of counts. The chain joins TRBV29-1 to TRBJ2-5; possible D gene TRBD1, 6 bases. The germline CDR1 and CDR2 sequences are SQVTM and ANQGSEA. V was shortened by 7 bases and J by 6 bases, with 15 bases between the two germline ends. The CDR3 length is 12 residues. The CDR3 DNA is TGCAGCGCCAGGGGAGCAGAGAAGACCCAGTACTTC. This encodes CSARGAEKTQYF. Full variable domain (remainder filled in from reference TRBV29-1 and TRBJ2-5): SAVISQKPSRDICQRGTSLTIQCQVDSQVTMMFWYRQQPGQSLTLIATANQGSEATYESGFVIDKFPISRPNLTFSTLTVSNMSPEDSSIYLCSARGAEKTQYFGPGTRLLVL.

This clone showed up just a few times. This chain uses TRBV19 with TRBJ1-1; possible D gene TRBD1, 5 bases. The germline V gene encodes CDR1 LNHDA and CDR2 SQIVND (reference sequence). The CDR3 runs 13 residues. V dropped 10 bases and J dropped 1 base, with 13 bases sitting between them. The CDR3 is CATRDRPNTEAFF. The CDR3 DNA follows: TGTGCCACCCGAGACAGACCGAACACTGAAGCTTTCTTT.

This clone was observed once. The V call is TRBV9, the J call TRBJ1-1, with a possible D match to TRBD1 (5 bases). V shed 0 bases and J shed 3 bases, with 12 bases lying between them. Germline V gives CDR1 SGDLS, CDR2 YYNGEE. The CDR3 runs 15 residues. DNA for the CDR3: TGTGCCAGCAGCGTAGGGGGCGTATCGGACACTGAAGCTTTCTTT. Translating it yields CASSVGGVSDTEAFF.

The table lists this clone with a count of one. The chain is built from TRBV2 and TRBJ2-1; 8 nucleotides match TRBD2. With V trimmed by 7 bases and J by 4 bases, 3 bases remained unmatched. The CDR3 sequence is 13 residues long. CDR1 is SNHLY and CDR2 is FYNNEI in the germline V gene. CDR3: CASNEREYNEQFF. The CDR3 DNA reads TGTGCCAGCAACGAGCGGGAGTACAATGAGCAGTTCTTC.